These 22 T cell receptor beta chains originate from one sample sequenced in a study of blood T cells in healthy people across ages. The second PCR ran about 6 to 12 cycles with a sample-barcoded 5' primer and J-beta primers. In TCRdb, the 5' RACE reads were re-called with MiXCR into one record per CDR3 protein. The sample lists hundreds of thousands of distinct CDR3 sequences, more than 35% occurring once. The sequenced sample consisted of blood. These receptors originate from an older man in good health.

CDR3 loop: CSAEGPTGHLYNEQFF. The CDR3 region has the DNA TGCAGTGCCGAAGGACCGACGGGACACCTCTACAATGAGCAGTTCTTC. The chain has TRBV20-1 and TRBJ2-1; D is possibly TRBD1 (6 bases). V was clipped by 6 bases and J by 3 bases, with 21 bases between them. Per germline, CDR1 DFQATT and CDR2 SNEGSKA (reference sequence). This CDR3 comprises 16 residues.

This clonotype was counted between two and nine times. The chain recombines TRBV4-2 with TRBJ2-1, with 16 bases lining up with TRBD2. V was clipped by 5 bases and J by 6 bases; unmatched bases: 13. The V gene's germline CDR1 is LGHNA and CDR2 YNFKEQ. CDR3 length: 19 amino acids. The DNA of the CDR3 is TGTGCCAGCAGCTTATACGGGACTAGCGGGAGGGCCGGAAGCAATGAGCAGTTCTTC. Amino acid sequence: CASSLYGTSGRAGSNEQFF.

This clonotype was seen once. The chain links TRBV6-2 or TRBV6-3 to TRBJ2-7; 8 bases align to TRBD2. The CDR3 has 16 amino acids. The germline V gene has CDR1 MNHEY and CDR2 SVGEGT. V was clipped by 2 bases and J by 4 bases; unmatched bases: 10. Here the CDR3 reads CASSYPTGGPVYEQYF. The DNA of the CDR3 is TGTGCCAGCAGTTACCCCACGGGAGGGCCGGTGTACGAGCAGTACTTC.

This clonotype occurred many times. V and J are TRBV4-2 and TRBJ2-5; the D is unclear. The CDR3 spans 15 residues. The germline V gene encodes CDR1 LGHNA and CDR2 YNFKEQ. Trimming left V 0 bases short and J 3 bases short, with 11 bases between. CDR3 coding DNA: TGTGCCAGCAGCCAAGATGCCGGCTGGGAAGAGACCCAGTACTTC. Amino acid sequence: CASSQDAGWEETQYF.

This clonotype occurred a few times. The chain carries TRBV10-3 and TRBJ2-7; TRBD2 agrees at 10 bases. J gave up 7 bases and V 2 bases, and 8 bases lay outside the gene matches. Germline values: CDR1 ENHRY, CDR2 SYGVKD. This CDR3 has 15 amino acids. The CDR3 nucleotides read TGTGCCATCAGTGAGACTACACCGGGACTAGCGGAGCAGTACTTC. Translation: CAISETTPGLAEQYF.

The J gene is TRBJ1-1, the V gene TRBV7-8; possible D gene TRBD1, 6 bases. The ends were cut back, 5 bases at V and 8 bases at J, with 18 bases in the middle. CDR1 is SGHVS, CDR2 FQNEAQ, per germline. The CDR3 is 14 residues long. The CDR3: CASSVPGRGPEAFF. The DNA of the CDR3 is TGTGCCAGCAGCGTACCAGGCAGGGGACCCGAAGCTTTCTTT.

This rearrangement joins TRBV20-1 to TRBJ2-7; D possibly corresponds to TRBD1 (7 bases). The germline V gene has CDR1 DFQATT and CDR2 SNEGSKA (reference sequence). Trimming pared 3 bases from V and 7 bases from J, leaving 10 bases between. The CDR3 runs 11 residues. CDR3 sequence (DNA): TGCAGTGCTAGGACAGGGAGGGAGCAGTACTTC. This translates into CSARTGREQYF.

This clonotype has a handful of counts. The chain joins TRBV10-3 to TRBJ1-5; 7 nucleotides line up with TRBD1. CDR1 is ENHRY, CDR2 SYGVKD, per germline. The junction had 9 bases not matched to a gene; V was cut back by 7 bases and J by 0 bases. The length of the CDR3 is 16 residues. CDR3 sequence reads: CAIKDDRDRSNQPQHF. For the CDR3, the DNA is TGTGCCATCAAAGACGACAGGGACCGTAGCAATCAGCCCCAGCATTTT.

The chain joins TRBV5-1 to TRBJ1-2; D gene unclear. The CDR3 totals 14 residues. Trimming took off 0 bases at V and 5 bases at J, with 11 bases between the two ends. Germline values: CDR1 SGHRS, CDR2 YFSETQ. In DNA, the CDR3 is TGCGCCAGCAGCTTGGGGAGGGCCGATTATGGCTACACCTTC. Its protein is CASSLGRADYGYTF.

CDR3 DNA: TGTGCCAGCAGTTACTCGGTTACAGGGGCGTCCTACGAGCAGTACTTC. It codes for CASSYSVTGASYEQYF. J is TRBJ2-7 and V is TRBV6-5; TRBD1 matches at 7 bases. J gave up 1 base and V 0 bases, and 6 bases lay outside the gene matches. Germline V lookup: CDR1 MNHEY, CDR2 SVGAGI. The CDR3 extends over 16 amino acids.

The V gene is TRBV12-3 or TRBV12-4, the J gene TRBJ2-5, with D perhaps assigned TRBD1 or TRBD2 (5 bases each). The CDR3 covers 14 residues. Trimming left V 5 bases short and J 1 base short, with 11 bases between. This CDR3 reads CASSVDSGQETQYF. DNA for the CDR3: TGTGCCAGCAGTGTTGACAGCGGCCAAGAGACCCAGTACTTC.

The sample holds a few counts of this clonotype. The chain joins TRBV5-1 to TRBJ1-2, with a possible D match to TRBD1 (5 bases). Germline CDR1 is SGHRS and CDR2 is YFSETQ. The V end was cut by 4 bases, the J end by 0 bases, with 10 bases between. The CDR3 extends over 14 amino acids. CDR3 sequence (DNA): TGCGCCAGCAGCCCCGGACACGCTAACTATGGCTACACCTTC. As protein: CASSPGHANYGYTF.

The chain couples TRBV20-1 to TRBJ2-1; 11 nucleotides agree with TRBD1. This CDR3 spans 14 amino acids. V shed 6 bases and J 8 bases; nucleotides not matched to a gene: 9. The germline V gene has CDR1 DFQATT and CDR2 SNEGSKA (reference sequence). As DNA, the CDR3 is TGCAGTGCGCCCGGGACAGGGGGTTTATATGAGCAGTTCTTC. It yields the protein CSAPGTGGLYEQFF.

The chain employs TRBV7-2 and TRBJ1-2; unclear D gene. Per germline, CDR1 SGHTA and CDR2 FQGNSA. V gave up 5 bases and J gave up 4 bases, with 11 bases separating them. The CDR3 extends over 13 amino acids. The CDR3 sequence is CASSTLRSYGYTF. In DNA form, the CDR3 reads TGTGCCAGCAGCACCCTTAGATCCTATGGCTACACCTTC.

This clonotype is a singleton in its sample. The chain recombines TRBV30 with TRBJ1-2, with D perhaps TRBD1 (6 bases). The CDR3 consists of 12 residues. Germline CDR1 is GTSNPN and CDR2 is SVGIG (reference sequence). Trimming pared 3 bases from V and 6 bases from J, leaving 11 bases between. The CDR3 DNA is TGTGCCTGGAGCCAGGGGTGGGATGGCTACACCTTC. Protein product: CAWSQGWDGYTF.

As concerns this clonotype: Germline is not matched at one junction end, which may reflect a read error. The genes are TRBV7-9 and TRBJ2-5, with 8 bases aligning to TRBD2. The CDR3 extends over 15 amino acids. The germline V gene encodes CDR1 SEHNR and CDR2 FQNEAQ (reference sequence). The chain's CDR3 is CVSSPAGGYGETQYF. CDR3 sequence (DNA): TGTGTCAGCAGCCCTGCGGGGGGCTATGGGGAGACCCAGTACTTC.

V gene TRBV10-3 combines with J gene TRBJ2-5; no firm D call. There are 12 residues in the CDR3. Germline V CDR1 and CDR2: ENHRY, SYGVKD. Trimming took 8 bases from V and 11 from J, leaving 18 bases between them. CDR3 sequence (DNA): TGTGCCATCGCGCCCCTAGGAGATGAGCAGTACTTC. Translating it yields CAIAPLGDEQYF.

This clonotype was counted a few times. The V call is TRBV4-2, the J call TRBJ1-2; 9 bases align to TRBD1. Trimming at V came to 6 bases and at J to 7 bases, leaving 15 bases not matched to a gene. Germline CDR1 is LGHNA and CDR2 is YNFKEQ. The CDR3 length is 16 residues. The CDR3: CASSLPLQGAPSGYTF. The CDR3 nucleotides read TGTGCCAGCAGTCTTCCTCTACAGGGGGCGCCGAGTGGCTACACCTTC.

The rearrangement links TRBV5-4 to TRBJ2-1, with 9 bases matching TRBD2. The CDR3 spans 16 residues. The ends lost 0 bases at V and 7 bases at J; junction bases unmatched: 8. Germline V gene lookup returns CDR1 SGHNT and CDR2 YYREEE (reference sequence). The CDR3 region has the DNA TGTGCCAGCAGCTTGGGGATCCTAGCGGGAAAAAATGAGCAGTTCTTC. Its protein product is CASSLGILAGKNEQFF. Filled out from reference TRBV5-4 and TRBJ2-1, the complete variable domain reads ETGVTQSPTHLIKTRGQQVTLRCSSQSGHNTVSWYQQALGQGPQFIFQYYREEENGRGNFPPRFSGLQFPNYSSELNVNALELDDSALYLCASSLGILAGKNEQFFGPGTRLTVL.

The chain has TRBV7-2 and TRBJ1-2, with D maybe TRBD1 (6 bases). Per the germline V gene, CDR1 is SGHTA and CDR2 is FQGNSA. V dropped 5 bases and J dropped 8 bases, with 21 bases sitting between them. The CDR3 loop spans 15 amino acids. The CDR3 here is CASSARRGPGGGYTF. The CDR3 DNA reads TGTGCCAGCAGCGCCAGACGGGGGCCAGGAGGAGGCTACACCTTC.

CDR3 nucleotides: TGTGCCAGTAGTATTTCAAGCGGGAGTGCAGATACGCAGTATTTT. Translation: CASSISSGSADTQYF. The chain links TRBV19 to TRBJ2-3; 8 bases fit TRBD2. V lost 3 bases, J lost 4 bases, and 6 bases stayed unmatched. The CDR3 sequence is 15 residues long. Germline CDR1 and CDR2: LNHDA and SQIVND (reference sequence).

Comment on this clonotype: A much bigger clone sits one base away, suggesting this may be a read error. This rearrangement joins TRBV19 to TRBJ2-1; 9 positions agree with TRBD2. The CDR3 contains 13 residues. Germline V gene data show CDR1 as LNHDA and CDR2 as SQIVND (reference sequence). Unmatched junction bases numbered 2, after V lost 9 bases and J lost 2 bases. The CDR3 nucleotides are TGTGCCAGCGCTAGCGGGACCTACAATGAGCAGTTCTTC. Protein: CASASGTYNEQFF.